What follows are 30 T cell receptor beta chains derived from one specimen sequenced in a study of regulatory T cells in long-lasting Graves disease. The time point was: newly diagnosed GD, antithyroid drugs for less than 3 months. After RNA was extracted from PBMCs, the TCR library was made from it. CDR3-region Arm-PCR and iRepertoire HTBI primers produced the TCR beta libraries. TCRdb independently ran MiXCR on the multiplex PCR reads; one entry per CDR3 protein. The repertoire consists of roughly 610,000 distinct CDR3 sequences, with roughly 16% occurring once and the leading ten covering around 12%. In addition, the sample was reused for a study of T cells in Graves' hyperthyroidism and ophthalmopathy.

The source was peripheral blood mononuclear cells (PBMCs), collected at new diagnosis, from a patient treated with antithyroid drugs. The source is a young man with Graves disease.

The chain is built from TRBV19 and TRBJ1-4; 8 bases are shared with TRBD1. The V segment lost 9 bases and the J segment 7 bases; nucleotides outside the gene matches: 4. CDR3 length: 12 residues. Germline CDR1 LNHDA, CDR2 SQIVND (reference sequence). CDR3 bases: TGTGCCAGAAGGACAGGGTTTGAAAAACTGTTTTTT. Translation gives CARRTGFEKLFF.

J is TRBJ1-4 and V is TRBV7-9; 12 bases agree with TRBD1. The junction had 5 bases not matched to a gene; V was cut back by 10 bases and J by 8 bases. CDR3 length equals 13 residues. CDR1 and CDR2 (germline): SEHNR, FQNEAQ (reference sequence). The CDR3 DNA sequence: TGTGCCACCCGGGACAGGGGGCCAGAAAAACTGTTTTTT. Translation gives CATRDRGPEKLFF.

The chain combines TRBV19 with TRBJ2-5, with 9 bases matching TRBD1. The germline V gene has CDR1 LNHDA and CDR2 SQIVND (reference sequence). Losses at the gene ends were 9 bases for V and 3 bases for J; bases not matched to a gene: 2. There are 12 residues in the CDR3. CDR3 residues: CASGTGKETQYF. The DNA of the CDR3 is TGTGCCAGCGGGACAGGGAAAGAGACCCAGTACTTC.

The V call is TRBV20-1, the J call TRBJ2-7, with D possibly being TRBD2 (6 bases). CDR1 is DFQATT and CDR2 is SNEGSKA in the germline V gene (reference sequence). This CDR3 is 14 amino acids long. V lost 5 bases and J 2 bases, leaving 16 bases between the germline ends. The CDR3 loop reads CSASLGGNTYEQYF. Here the CDR3 DNA reads TGCAGTGCTTCATTGGGAGGAAACACCTACGAGCAGTACTTC.

This clonotype was seen a handful of times. V usage is TRBV6-2 or TRBV6-3 and J usage is TRBJ2-2, with 8 nucleotides matching TRBD2. The CDR3 contains 17 residues. Per the germline V gene, CDR1 is MNHEY and CDR2 is SVGEGT. Trimming at V came to 5 bases and at J to 5 bases, leaving 13 bases not matched to a gene. The DNA of the CDR3 is TGTGCCAGCAGTCCCCGGGTTTTAGCGGGAACGACCGGGGAGCTGTTTTTT. Protein: CASSPRVLAGTTGELFF.

The chain is built from TRBV4-1 and TRBJ1-1; tentatively, D is TRBD1 (5 bases). The germline CDR1 and CDR2 sequences are MGHRA and YSYEKL. V was cut by 4 bases and J by 5 bases, with 17 bases left in between. CDR3 length equals 15 residues. The CDR3 loop reads CASSPRDGDGTEAFF. The DNA for the CDR3 is TGCGCCAGCAGCCCCCGGGACGGGGATGGTACTGAAGCTTTCTTT.

This sequence joins TRBV7-3 and TRBJ2-6, with unresolved D. Germline V lookup: CDR1 SGHTA, CDR2 FQGTGA. This CDR3 comprises 15 residues. V was cut by 3 bases and J by 0 bases, with 6 bases left in between. The CDR3 coding sequence is TGTGCCAGCAGCTTGACCTTCTCTGGGGCCAACGTCCTGACTTTC. This codes for CASSLTFSGANVLTF.

In regard to this clonotype: This clone may be a read error of a much larger clone one base away. The rearrangement links TRBV6-5 to TRBJ2-3; maybe TRBD2 (5 bases). Trimming shortened V by 0 bases and J by 1 base, and 8 bases separated the two germline ends. This CDR3 has 15 amino acids. Looked up from germline, CDR1 is MNHEY and CDR2 is SVGAGI. This chain's CDR3 is CASSYSNGGTDTQYF. DNA for the CDR3: TGTGCCAGCAGTTACTCAAACGGGGGCACAGATACGCAGTATTTT.

This clonotype showed up just a few times. In nucleotides, the CDR3 is TGTGCCAGCAGTTCAGGCGGAGCAGCGATCCAGCCCCAGCATTTT. This gives the protein CASSSGGAAIQPQHF. This chain uses TRBV28 with TRBJ1-5; D is unclear. The CDR3 is 15 amino acids. CDR1 MDHEN and CDR2 SYDVKM come from the germline V gene. The V end lost 4 bases, the J end lost 7 bases, and 17 bases lay between the germline ends.

This clonotype was detected ten times or more. The V and J genes are TRBV6-1 and TRBJ2-7; D not certain. Trimming stripped 6 bases from V and 5 bases from J, with 14 bases between. The length of the CDR3 is 13 residues. CDR1 is MNHNS, CDR2 SASEGT, per germline. CDR3 bases: TGTGCCAGCAGGGCTACCCAGGTTCACGAGCAGTACTTC. It yields the protein CASRATQVHEQYF.

This clonotype was seen only a few times. The chain has TRBV7-6 and TRBJ2-7, with 8 nucleotides matching TRBD2. CDR1 SGHVS and CDR2 FNYEAQ come from the germline V gene. The CDR3 spans 14 residues. Germline trimming cut 3 bases from V and 6 bases from J; bases unmatched to any gene: 7. The CDR3 protein is CASSLGGGFLEQYF. Here the CDR3 DNA reads TGTGCCAGCAGCTTGGGCGGGGGGTTCCTCGAGCAGTACTTC.

This clonotype was counted many times. The rearrangement uses TRBV6-1 and TRBJ2-7; 8 nucleotides align to TRBD1. This CDR3 is built from 14 residues. Germline-derived CDR1 and CDR2 are MNHNS and SASEGT. The V gene end was trimmed by 4 bases and the J gene end by 6 bases; junction bases not matched to a gene: 8. The chain's CDR3 is CASSAKDRGREQYF. DNA for the CDR3: TGTGCCAGCAGTGCTAAAGACAGGGGTCGCGAGCAGTACTTC.

Many counts were recorded for this clonotype. The CDR3 nucleotides read TGTGCCAGCAGTACGTATAGCGGGAGGGTCAACAATGAGCAGTTCTTC. Protein: CASSTYSGRVNNEQFF. The rearrangement joins TRBV27 to TRBJ2-1, with 11 bases fitting TRBD2. The CDR3 runs to 16 residues. J lost 5 bases, V lost 5 bases, and 8 bases had no gene match. Germline loops: CDR1 MNHEY, CDR2 SMNVEV (reference sequence).

This clonotype was counted between two and nine times. The rearrangement uses TRBV19 and TRBJ2-3, with TRBD2 identical over 7 bases. The length of the CDR3 is 15 residues. CDR1 is LNHDA, CDR2 SQIVND, per germline (reference sequence). V shed 3 bases, J shed 6 bases, and the junction held 9 bases outside the gene matches. The CDR3 loop is CASSMVREVADTQYF. In DNA, the CDR3 is TGTGCCAGTAGTATGGTTCGGGAGGTAGCGGATACGCAGTATTTT.

This clonotype was seen at least ten times. The gene calls are TRBV20-1 and TRBJ2-2, with 10 nucleotides matching TRBD2. This CDR3 is built from 14 residues. J gave up 6 bases and V 4 bases, and 5 bases lay outside the gene matches. CDR1 and CDR2 from the germline V gene are DFQATT and SNEGSKA (reference sequence). The CDR3 DNA sequence: TGCAGTGCTACCCTAGCGGGAGCCTCCGGGGAGCTGTTTTTT. Protein sequence: CSATLAGASGELFF.

This clonotype was counted ten times or more. This chain uses TRBV27 with TRBJ1-2; 10 bases line up with TRBD1. The trim removed 6 bases at V and 4 bases at J, leaving 8 bases unmatched. CDR1 is MNHEY, CDR2 SMNVEV, per germline (reference sequence). This CDR3 is 15 amino acids long. CDR3 nucleotide sequence: TGTGCCAGCAGGCTCGGACAGGGGGTGGGCTATGGCTACACCTTC. Translating gives CASRLGQGVGYGYTF.

In its sample, this clonotype was seen many times. CDR3 residues: CSASKPDNEQFF. CDR3 DNA: TGCAGTGCTAGTAAGCCAGACAATGAGCAGTTCTTC. This chain uses TRBV20-1 with TRBJ2-1; D unclear. The CDR3 has 12 amino acids. The ends were cut back, 3 bases at V and 5 bases at J, with 8 bases in the middle. Germline CDR1 is DFQATT and CDR2 is SNEGSKA (reference sequence).

This clonotype has ten or more counts. J is TRBJ2-7 and V is TRBV6-5; the D gene is possibly TRBD1 (5 bases). Trimming cost V 0 bases and J 2 bases, with 11 bases left between them. This CDR3 region has 15 residues. Looked up from germline, CDR1 is MNHEY and CDR2 is SVGAGI. The CDR3 is CASSYSSRTTYEQYF. As DNA, the CDR3 is TGTGCCAGCAGTTACTCCTCCCGGACAACCTACGAGCAGTACTTC.

The rearrangement joins TRBV10-3 to TRBJ2-1, with D uncertain. The CDR3 covers 14 residues. The V and J ends lost 6 bases and 7 bases respectively, with 16 bases between them. Germline loops: CDR1 ENHRY, CDR2 SYGVKD. CDR3 protein: CAISHSPEINEQFF. CDR3 nucleotide sequence: TGTGCCATCAGCCACTCCCCGGAGATAAATGAGCAGTTCTTC.

This clonotype has a handful of counts. This chain links TRBV6-1 with TRBJ1-4; D unresolved. CDR1 and CDR2 (germline): MNHNS, SASEGT. Deletions cut 4 bases from V and 6 bases from J, with 18 bases between. The CDR3 spans 16 residues. The chain's CDR3 is CASSVTQLAGYEKLFF. In nucleotides, the CDR3 is TGTGCCAGCAGTGTTACCCAGCTTGCTGGATATGAAAAACTGTTTTTT.

This clonotype has a count of ten or more. The chain joins TRBV6-1 to TRBJ2-3; D is possibly TRBD1 (5 bases). This CDR3 has 14 residues. The V end was cut by 6 bases, the J end by 6 bases, with 16 bases between. Germline V CDR1 and CDR2: MNHNS, SASEGT. DNA for the CDR3: TGTGCCAGCAGCAGACAGCCTCCGCAGGATACGCAGTATTTT. This encodes CASSRQPPQDTQYF.

This clonotype was picked up a small number of times. The chain uses TRBV4-1 and TRBJ1-2; TRBD1 aligns across 7 bases. CDR1 and CDR2 (germline): MGHRA, YSYEKL. The CDR3 loop spans 18 amino acids. Trimming took 4 bases from V and 0 from J; bases not matched to a gene: 14. CDR3 region: CASSPLPGQPSSNYGYTF. In nucleotides, the CDR3 is TGCGCCAGCAGCCCCTTACCGGGACAGCCGTCATCTAACTATGGCTACACCTTC.

Regarding this clonotype: One base separates it from a far larger clone, so it is likely a read error. The chain employs TRBV4-1 and TRBJ2-1; the match to TRBD1 covers 7 bases. Looked up from germline, CDR1 is MGHRA and CDR2 is YSYEKL. The ends lost 4 bases at V and 10 bases at J; junction bases unmatched: 13. The CDR3 consists of 15 residues. CDR3 nucleotide sequence: TGCGCCAGCAGCCTCACAACTAGAGGGGGCTACGAGCAGTTCTTC. Translated: CASSLTTRGGYEQFF.

This clonotype was observed many times. V gene TRBV5-1 combines with J gene TRBJ1-1; tentatively, D is TRBD1 (5 bases). Germline values: CDR1 SGHRS, CDR2 YFSETQ. This CDR3 is built from 13 residues. V dropped 7 bases and J dropped 4 bases, with 14 bases sitting between them. The CDR3 sequence: CASQTRGGTEAFF. In nucleotides, the CDR3 is TGCGCCAGCCAAACCCGGGGGGGCACTGAAGCTTTCTTT. Full variable domain (rest looked up from reference TRBV5-1 and TRBJ1-1): KAGVTQTPRYLIKTRGQQVTLSCSPISGHRSVSWYQQTPGQGLQFLFEYFSETQRNKGNFPGRFSGRQFSNSRSEMNVSTLELGDSALYLCASQTRGGTEAFFGQGTRLTVV.

Many counts were recorded for this clonotype. This chain uses TRBV29-1 with TRBJ2-5, with D perhaps matching TRBD2 (5 bases). V was shortened by 4 bases and J by 4 bases, with 16 bases between the two germline ends. The germline CDR1 and CDR2 sequences are SQVTM and ANQGSEA. This CDR3 is 14 amino acids long. The CDR3 coding sequence is TGCAGCGTTGGAGGCAGACTAAAAGGAGAGACCCAGTACTTC. Amino acid sequence: CSVGGRLKGETQYF.

J is TRBJ2-3 and V is TRBV9; unclear D gene. The CDR3 is made up of 12 amino acids. The V end lost 3 bases, the J end lost 6 bases, and 8 bases lay between the germline ends. The V gene's germline CDR1 is SGDLS and CDR2 YYNGEE. The CDR3 coding sequence is TGTGCCAGCAGCGGCGAGCCCGATACGCAGTATTTT. Its translation is CASSGEPDTQYF.

The chain has TRBV30 and TRBJ2-5, with unresolved D. V lost 1 base to trimming and J lost 4 bases, with 4 bases between them. Per germline, CDR1 GTSNPN and CDR2 SVGIG (reference sequence). The CDR3 length is 11 residues. CDR3 in DNA: TGTGCCTGGAGTGCAGGAGAGACCCAGTACTTC. Its translation is CAWSAGETQYF.

This clonotype was found a few times. CDR3 sequence (DNA): TGTGCCAGCAGGGGTCGGGGCGGAGTTAGTTACGAGCAGTACTTC. The encoded protein is CASRGRGGVSYEQYF. V and J are TRBV7-2 and TRBJ2-7; perhaps D is TRBD1 or TRBD2 (5 bases each). This CDR3 spans 15 amino acids. Per the germline V gene, CDR1 is SGHTA and CDR2 is FQGNSA. V was clipped by 6 bases and J by 4 bases, with 19 bases between them. The full variable domain, its missing parts supplied by reference TRBV7-2 and TRBJ2-7, is GAGVSQSPSNKVTEKGKDVELRCDPISGHTALYWYRQSLGQGLEFLIYFQGNSAPDKSGLPSDRFSAERTGGSVSTLTIQRTQQEDSAVYLCASRGRGGVSYEQYFGPGTRLTVT.

This clonotype was seen only a few times. The V call is TRBV27, the J call TRBJ2-1; 9 nucleotides match TRBD1. Per the germline V gene, CDR1 is MNHEY and CDR2 is SMNVEV (reference sequence). This CDR3 contains 14 residues. Losses at the gene ends were 7 bases for V and 4 bases for J; bases not matched to a gene: 5. For the CDR3, the DNA is TGTGCCAGCACTTGGACAGGGGAGTACAATGAGCAGTTCTTC. Amino acid sequence: CASTWTGEYNEQFF.

The rearrangement joins TRBV27 to TRBJ2-7, with D tentatively TRBD2 (5 bases). This CDR3 contains 13 residues. V shed 1 base and J shed 4 bases, with 8 bases lying between them. Germline loops: CDR1 MNHEY, CDR2 SMNVEV (reference sequence). CDR3 bases: TGTGCCAGCAGTTTATTTGAGGGATACGAGCAGTACTTC. Translated: CASSLFEGYEQYF.